These 4 T cell receptor beta chains were sequenced from one sample in a study of beta chain features in type 1 diabetes. Expressed TCRB transcripts were sequenced because the entire RNA isolate underwent reverse transcription. Profiled with immunoSEQ multiplex PCR; TCRdb holds only in-frame clones, not every one. Among fewer than 350,000 clones listed, around a fifth were seen once. Sequencing was carried out using naive CD4+ T cells from blood. The receptors derive from a woman aged 18-29 years in good health.

The gene calls are TRBV5-1 and TRBJ2-7; the D gene is possibly TRBD2 (6 bases). This CDR3 contains 16 residues. Germline-derived CDR1 and CDR2 are SGHRS and YFSETQ. V was cut by 0 bases and J by 3 bases, with 16 bases left in between. The CDR3 region is CASSLGVRDGFYEQYF. The CDR3 nucleotides are TGCGCCAGCAGCTTGGGGGTGCGGGACGGATTCTACGAGCAGTACTTC.

In this sample, this clone turned up a few times. J is TRBJ1-3 and V is TRBV30; a weak D match, TRBD1 (5 bases). The V gene lost 0 bases and the J gene lost 4 bases, with 13 bases spanning the gap. The CDR3 has 15 amino acids. CDR1 and CDR2 (germline): GTSNPN, SVGIG (reference sequence). For the CDR3, the DNA is TGTGCCTGGAGTGTACTTGGGGGAGGAGGAAACACCATATATTTT. It yields the protein CAWSVLGGGGNTIYF.

This chain joins TRBV2 and TRBJ1-5, with a weak D call TRBD1 (5 bases). V lost 4 bases, J lost 2 bases, and 6 bases lay in between. Germline V CDR1 and CDR2: SNHLY, FYNNEI. The CDR3 consists of 13 residues. The CDR3 loop is CASSVQGNQPQHF. CDR3 sequence (DNA): TGTGCCAGCAGTGTACAGGGCAATCAGCCCCAGCATTTT.

The chain carries TRBV5-1 and TRBJ2-7, with D uncertain. Deletions cut 1 base from V and 3 bases from J, with 5 bases between. Per germline, CDR1 SGHRS and CDR2 YFSETQ. The CDR3 loop spans 12 amino acids. CDR3 residues: CASSLYGYEQYF. CDR3 sequence (DNA): TGCGCCAGCAGCTTGTACGGCTACGAGCAGTACTTC.